This T cell receptor beta chain was identified during a study of blood T cell repertoires in COVID-19. Study as a whole: COVID-19 samples from acute and convalescent phases originated in the United States, Italy and Spain.

TCRdb keeps only in-frame clones here, not all; method: immunoSEQ multiplex PCR. The sample includes 250,000 to 300,000 clones, around 87% seen only once; the top ten take roughly 5%. This CDR3 region has 18 residues. Unmatched junction bases numbered 20, after V lost 6 bases and J lost 7 bases. Germline CDR1 KGHSH, CDR2 LQKENI. The sequence derives from an older woman with COVID-19, enrolled during active disease. This chain uses TRBV18 with TRBJ1-2, with 10 nucleotides matching TRBD1. The sequencing sample was made of peripheral blood. The CDR3 reads CASSPEATGGQFPFGYTF. The CDR3 DNA sequence: TGTGCCAGCTCTCCTGAAGCGACAGGGGGCCAGTTCCCTTTTGGCTACACCTTC.